The 27 T cell receptor beta chains presented below share a single source sample, sequenced in a study of human T cells and chemical hapten exposure. The time point here: patch test 1, 2 weeks after DPC sensitization. Documented treatment: therapeutic diphenylcyclopropenone sensitization with weekly scalp DPC. MiXCR, applied by TCRdb to the RACE reads, yields one record per CDR3 protein. The table shows more than 150,000 distinct CDR3 sequences, with more than 12% occurring only once. The specimen was whole blood, collected in connection with sensitization to the hapten diphenylcyclopropenone (DPC). All receptors derive from a woman aged 25 to 39 with alopecia areata. Some clones in this sample may be carry-over from other donors' samples.

V and J are TRBV7-2 and TRBJ2-3, with 11 bases fitting TRBD2. Germline CDR1 is SGHTA and CDR2 is FQGNSA. The CDR3 is made up of 16 amino acids. V lost 6 bases and J lost 2; bases outside the gene matches: 7. The CDR3 sequence is CASRTGTSGLTDTQYF. Here the CDR3 DNA reads TGTGCCAGCAGAACCGGGACTAGCGGCCTCACAGATACGCAGTATTTT.

In its sample, this clonotype was seen a few times. This chain uses TRBV29-1 with TRBJ2-2; D is unresolved. Trimming shortened V by 4 bases and J by 1 base, and 7 bases separated the two germline ends. The germline gives CDR1 SQVTM, CDR2 ANQGSEA. The CDR3 is made up of 13 amino acids. The chain's CDR3 is CSVVNLNTGELFF. The CDR3 DNA reads as TGCAGCGTTGTGAACCTGAACACCGGGGAGCTGTTTTTT.

The chain uses TRBV12-3 or TRBV12-4 and TRBJ1-3; possible D gene TRBD1, 5 bases. Trimming took off 3 bases at V and 2 bases at J, with 11 bases between the two ends. The CDR3 contains 15 residues. The DNA for the CDR3 is TGTGCCAGCAGTTTTGGGGGATGGGCTGGAAACACCATATATTTT. Protein product: CASSFGGWAGNTIYF.

This clonotype appeared many times. The chain is built from TRBV5-1 and TRBJ1-2; 7 bases are shared with TRBD1. CDR1 is SGHRS and CDR2 is YFSETQ in the germline V gene. The J segment lost 7 bases and the V segment lost 1 base, leaving 7 bases of the junction unmatched. There are 14 residues in the CDR3. The CDR3 DNA follows: TGCGCCAGCAGCTTGCGACAGGGAGAGGCTGGCTACACCTTC. It codes for CASSLRQGEAGYTF.

The chain employs TRBV15 and TRBJ1-6; D call uncertain. Trimming removed 3 bases at V and 6 bases at J, with 9 bases between. The length of the CDR3 is 14 residues. Germline-derived CDR1 and CDR2 are LNHNV and YYDKDF (reference sequence). The CDR3 DNA reads TGTGCCACCAGCAGGTACAGTCTTAATTCACCCCTCCACTTT. The encoded protein is CATSRYSLNSPLHF.

This clonotype was found many times. At one boundary the junction diverges from the germline segment, which might be a read error. V is TRBV5-1 and J is TRBJ2-1; TRBD2 agrees at 13 bases. There are 18 residues in the CDR3. The germline gives CDR1 SGHRS, CDR2 YFSETQ. In DNA, the CDR3 is TGCGCCAGCAGTTTGGGCTATACTAGCGGGAGGGCCTACAATGAGCAGTTCTTC. Translation gives CASSLGYTSGRAYNEQFF.

The chain is built from TRBV5-4 and TRBJ1-1, with TRBD1 as a possible D gene (6 bases). Germline V CDR1 and CDR2: SGHNT, YYREEE (reference sequence). The CDR3 loop spans 13 amino acids. The V end was cut by 5 bases, the J end by 5 bases, with 13 bases between. The CDR3 region has the DNA TGTGCCAGCAGTTCCGACAGGAGAACTGAAGCTTTCTTT. This codes for CASSSDRRTEAFF.

This clonotype was counted a few times. The rearrangement joins TRBV10-1 to TRBJ2-7; a possible D gene is TRBD1 (5 bases). The CDR3 extends over 17 amino acids. V shed 6 bases and J shed 2 bases, with 23 bases lying between them. Germline V gives CDR1 WNHNN, CDR2 SYGVQD (reference sequence). The CDR3 coding sequence is TGCGCCAGCAGACCAAAGACCCCTCCGGACACTACCTACGAGCAGTACTTC. Translating gives CASRPKTPPDTTYEQYF.

This clonotype was seen only once. The chain combines TRBV7-2 with TRBJ2-7; 7 nucleotides match TRBD1. CDR1 is SGHTA, CDR2 FQGNSA, per germline. The CDR3 has 14 residues. Trimming took 5 bases from V and 4 from J; bases not matched to a gene: 8. The CDR3 spells CASSVNRGTYEQYF. In nucleotides, the CDR3 is TGTGCCAGCAGCGTGAACAGGGGTACTTACGAGCAGTACTTC.

This clonotype has more than one count but fewer than ten. This chain connects TRBV6-5 to TRBJ1-2, with D possibly TRBD1 on 5 matching bases. Germline-derived CDR1 and CDR2 are MNHEY and SVGAGI. The CDR3 is 15 residues long. The V end was cut by 2 bases, the J end by 4 bases, with 14 bases between. Here the CDR3 reads CASSYADTGGYGYTF. CDR3 sequence (DNA): TGTGCCAGCAGTTACGCGGACACGGGAGGCTATGGCTACACCTTC.

There are many counts of this clonotype. The chain joins TRBV29-1 to TRBJ1-2; the match to TRBD1 covers 8 bases. The germline CDR1 and CDR2 sequences are SQVTM and ANQGSEA. V trimming: 6 bases; J trimming: 8 bases; junction bases outside the gene matches: 8. CDR3 length: 12 amino acids. CDR3 residues: CSVHGQGLGYTF. CDR3 nucleotide sequence: TGCAGCGTACACGGACAGGGCTTGGGCTACACCTTC.

This chain connects TRBV28 to TRBJ2-7, with 7 nucleotides matching TRBD1. Germline V CDR1 and CDR2: MDHEN, SYDVKM. The CDR3 runs 11 residues. V lost 5 bases to trimming and J lost 5 bases; unmatched junction nucleotides: 0. The CDR3: CASSQGDEQYF. As DNA, the CDR3 is TGTGCCAGCAGTCAGGGGGACGAGCAGTACTTC.

In DNA form, the CDR3 reads TGTGCCAGCAGTTACTCGAAGGGCGGGCCGCGCACAGATACGCAGTATTTT. It translates to CASSYSKGGPRTDTQYF. The chain joins TRBV6-2 or TRBV6-3 to TRBJ2-3, with D perhaps matching TRBD2 (5 bases). Germline assignment: CDR1 MNHEY and CDR2 SVGEGT. There are 17 residues in the CDR3. Trimming removed 0 bases from V and 1 base from J, with 14 bases in between.

This clonotype has just a few counts. The chain employs TRBV7-6 and TRBJ2-7; TRBD2 might be the D (5 bases). Trimming removed 5 bases at V and 0 bases at J, with 14 bases between. The CDR3 is 15 amino acids. The germline gives CDR1 SGHVS, CDR2 FNYEAQ. CDR3 residues: CASSPSPGSSYEQYF. CDR3 sequence (DNA): TGTGCCAGCAGCCCTTCGCCTGGGAGCTCCTACGAGCAGTACTTC.

This clonotype was seen a handful of times. The chain couples TRBV20-1 to TRBJ2-2; possible D gene TRBD1, 5 bases. Deletions cut 3 bases from V and 6 bases from J, with 11 bases between. Germline values: CDR1 DFQATT, CDR2 SNEGSKA (reference sequence). The CDR3 is 13 residues long. The CDR3 coding sequence is TGCAGTGCTAGCCAAGGGGTGGCCGGGGAGCTGTTTTTT. Translation gives CSASQGVAGELFF.

This rearrangement joins TRBV18 to TRBJ1-1; no reliable D call. The V end lost 3 bases, the J end lost 3 bases, and 8 bases lay between the germline ends. Germline V gives CDR1 KGHSH, CDR2 LQKENI. The CDR3 totals 13 residues. The CDR3 loop is CASSPDLYTEAFF. The CDR3 region has the DNA TGTGCCAGCTCACCGGACTTATACACTGAAGCTTTCTTT.

This clonotype was seen a few times. The V call is TRBV6-1, the J call TRBJ2-7, with D unclear. Germline V gives CDR1 MNHNS, CDR2 SASEGT. The CDR3 is 14 residues long. V lost 5 bases and J lost 0, with 11 bases in between. The CDR3 reads CASSIQTHSYEQYF. Written as DNA, the CDR3 is TGTGCCAGCAGTATACAGACTCACTCCTACGAGCAGTACTTC.

This clonotype has more than one count but fewer than ten. This sequence joins TRBV20-1 and TRBJ2-5, with 11 bases matching TRBD2. The J segment lost 9 bases and the V segment lost 3 bases, leaving 12 bases of the junction unmatched. CDR1 DFQATT and CDR2 SNEGSKA come from the germline V gene (reference sequence). The CDR3 extends over 15 amino acids. The CDR3 spells CSASVLAGDYGAQYF. In DNA, the CDR3 is TGCAGTGCTAGCGTACTAGCGGGGGACTATGGGGCCCAGTACTTC.

This clonotype occurred a few times. The rearrangement uses TRBV28 and TRBJ2-1; D not resolved. Germline values: CDR1 MDHEN, CDR2 SYDVKM. Trimming cost V 8 bases and J 0 bases, with 11 bases left between them. The length of the CDR3 is 14 residues. The CDR3 coding sequence is TGTGCCAGCCGTAGTCCAGGCTCCTACAATGAGCAGTTCTTC. Protein sequence: CASRSPGSYNEQFF.

This clonotype was observed many times. The rearrangement joins TRBV21-1 to TRBJ1-5. TRBV21-1 is deemed a pseudogene. CDR3 length: 19 residues. CDR3 in DNA: TGTGCCAGCAGCAAGTTAGGCAGGACCGTCGTTTATGGGGATCAGCCCCAGCATTTT. Amino acid sequence: CASSKLGRTVVYGDQPQHF.

J is TRBJ2-3 and V is TRBV9, with D uncertain. CDR1 is SGDLS, CDR2 YYNGEE, per germline. This CDR3 has 13 amino acids. V lost 3 bases to trimming and J lost 6 bases, with 11 bases between them. The CDR3 sequence: CASSDSPQDTQYF. The CDR3 DNA reads as TGTGCCAGCAGCGATAGTCCCCAGGATACGCAGTATTTT.

At least ten counts were recorded for this clonotype. The chain has TRBV5-5 and TRBJ1-1; D is ambiguous. Germline values: CDR1 SGHKS, CDR2 YYEKEE (reference sequence). The CDR3 consists of 14 residues. V dropped 2 bases and J dropped 4 bases, with 12 bases sitting between them. The CDR3: CASSFAFEGTEAFF. In nucleotides, the CDR3 is TGTGCCAGCAGCTTCGCCTTCGAGGGCACTGAAGCTTTCTTT.

This clonotype was seen only a few times. V usage is TRBV2 and J usage is TRBJ2-4; 9 bases are a match to TRBD1. The CDR3 sequence is 16 residues long. Germline V gene lookup returns CDR1 SNHLY and CDR2 FYNNEI. V shed 5 bases, J shed 6 bases, and the junction held 11 bases outside the gene matches. The CDR3 DNA sequence: TGTGCCAGCAGTCCCGGGACAGGGCGAAAACTAAACATTCAGTACTTC. This sequence encodes CASSPGTGRKLNIQYF.

This chain links TRBV20-1 with TRBJ2-7; 14 bases are a match to TRBD2. With 6 bases clipped from V and 5 bases from J, the junction kept 6 bases outside the gene matches. Germline CDR1 and CDR2: DFQATT and SNEGSKA (reference sequence). This CDR3 comprises 14 residues. CDR3 protein: CSAAGTSGSDEQYF. DNA for the CDR3: TGCAGTGCCGCCGGGACTAGCGGGAGCGACGAGCAGTACTTC.

V and J are TRBV4-3 and TRBJ1-2; D is perhaps TRBD1 (5 bases). V was cut by 1 base and J by 5 bases, with 8 bases left in between. CDR1 is LGHNA and CDR2 is YSLEER in the germline V gene. The CDR3 runs 13 residues. The DNA of the CDR3 is TGCGCCAGCAGCCAAGTATCAGGGTATGGCTACACCTTC. This translates into CASSQVSGYGYTF.

This clonotype was counted many times. The genes are TRBV5-1 and TRBJ2-4; D may be TRBD2 (5 bases). The CDR3 is 16 amino acids. Germline V gene sequence: CDR1 SGHRS, CDR2 YFSETQ. V shed 2 bases and J shed 0 bases, with 12 bases lying between them. The CDR3 DNA is TGCGCCAGCAGCTTAGGACTTACTTTAGCCAAAAACATTCAGTACTTC. Protein sequence: CASSLGLTLAKNIQYF.

The V call is TRBV11-3, the J call TRBJ1-4, with D hard to call. Germline CDR1 is SGHNT and CDR2 is YENEEA. The CDR3 loop spans 12 amino acids. Between the trimmed V and J ends, which lost 1 base and 8 bases, there was a span of 5 bases. CDR3 DNA sequence: TGTGCCAGCAGCTTAGGGACCGAAAAACTGTTTTTT. The encoded protein is CASSLGTEKLFF. The entire variable domain, with the rest obtained from reference TRBV11-3 and TRBJ1-4, is as follows: EAGVVQSPRYKIIEKKQPVAFWCNPISGHNTLYWYLQNLGQGPELLIRYENEEAVDDSQLPKDRFSAERLKGVDSTLKIQPAELGDSAVYLCASSLGTEKLFFGSGTQLSVL.